This T cell receptor (beta chain) is from a study of cytomegalovirus exposure and HLA in healthy donors. Study-wide results and caveats: Associated with HLA alleles at 0.05 false discovery rate in a later analysis were around 17,000 TCR beta sequences. Later analysis indicated greater clonal expansion among HLA-associated TCR beta chains than among equally common other chains. The authors assumed roughly uniform sequencing depth across donors for presence/absence analyses.

With 4 bases removed from V and 6 bases from J, the gap between germline ends came to 9 bases. This CDR3 has 13 amino acids. CDR1 is SGHAT and CDR2 is FQNNGV in the germline V gene. PCR primers comprised 60 Vbeta and 13 Jbeta primers. Assay used: immunoSEQ multiplex PCR; TCRdb lists only in-frame clones, some missing. The sample records about 200,000 clones, about 80% being singletons. As to this clone: The antigen remains unidentified.

This chain connects TRBV11-2 to TRBJ2-2, with D possibly matching TRBD2 (5 bases). The sequencing input was PBMCs. The clonotype was recovered from a young woman in good health and CMV-seronegative. The CDR3 region is CASSSRTAGELFF. CDR3 DNA sequence: TGTGCCAGCAGCTCCCGGACTGCCGGGGAGCTGTTTTTT. The full variable domain, in which reference TRBV11-2 and TRBJ2-2 provide the parts outside the CDR3, is EAGVAQSPRYKIIEKRQSVAFWCNPISGHATLYWYQQILGQGPKLLIQFQNNGVVDDSQLPKDRFSAERLKGVDSTLKIQPAKLEDSAVYLCASSSRTAGELFFGEGSRLTVL.